This T cell receptor (beta chain) was sequenced in a study of T cell repertoires in cytomegalovirus infection. Study background: Matching HLA type and CMV infection were both indicated by public TCR beta signatures. Study results and caveats: Cumulative frequency (of public TCR beta family members) identified carriers of CMV plus the relevant HLA. Clonotype analysis showed dominance of the ex vivo response by HLA-C-restricted CMV-specific TCR beta clonotypes.

Via MiXCR, TCRdb re-called the reads, giving one row per CDR3 protein. The sample has almost 500,000 distinct CDR3 sequences; around 11% are singletons. This clonotype appeared many times. Its cognate antigen is unknown. The V and J ends lost 3 bases and 6 bases respectively, with 12 bases between them. This CDR3 is built from 13 residues. The germline CDR1 and CDR2 sequences are SGHTA and FQGNSA. The sequenced sample was PBMCs. The TCR sequence derives from a human donor in good health (CMV status not recorded). Some clones in this sample may be carry-over from other donors' samples. This chain uses TRBV7-2 with TRBJ2-7; D is ambiguous. The CDR3 nucleotides read TGTGCCAGCAGCTTGCCCCCCAGTGGCGAGCAGTACTTC. Protein sequence: CASSLPPSGEQYF. The full variable domain, rest sourced from reference TRBV7-2 and TRBJ2-7, is GAGVSQSPSNKVTEKGKDVELRCDPISGHTALYWYRQSLGQGLEFLIYFQGNSAPDKSGLPSDRFSAERTGGSVSTLTIQRTQQEDSAVYLCASSLPPSGEQYFGPGTRLTVT.